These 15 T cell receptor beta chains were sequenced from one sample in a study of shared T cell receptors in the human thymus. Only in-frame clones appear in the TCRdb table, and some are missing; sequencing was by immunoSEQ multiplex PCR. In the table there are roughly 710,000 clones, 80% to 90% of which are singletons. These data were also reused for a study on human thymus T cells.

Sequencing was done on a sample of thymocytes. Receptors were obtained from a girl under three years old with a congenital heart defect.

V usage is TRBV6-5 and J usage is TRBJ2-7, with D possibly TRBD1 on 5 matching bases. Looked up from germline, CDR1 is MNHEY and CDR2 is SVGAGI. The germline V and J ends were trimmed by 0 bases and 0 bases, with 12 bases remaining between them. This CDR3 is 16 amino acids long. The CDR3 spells CASSYSNRTPSYEQYF. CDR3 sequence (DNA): TGTGCCAGCAGTTACTCGAACAGGACACCCTCCTACGAGCAGTACTTC.

Here the CDR3 reads CASSFRQGLSYEQYF. CDR3 sequence (DNA): TGTGCCAGCAGTTTTAGACAGGGGCTCTCCTACGAGCAGTACTTC. The V gene is TRBV28, the J gene TRBJ2-7; the match to TRBD1 covers 8 bases. The CDR3 sequence is 15 residues long. V trimming: 3 bases; J trimming: 0 bases; junction bases outside the gene matches: 4. Germline CDR1 is MDHEN and CDR2 is SYDVKM. Filled out from reference TRBV28 and TRBJ2-7, the complete variable domain reads DVKVTQSSRYLVKRTGEKVFLECVQDMDHENMFWYRQDPGLGLRLIYFSYDVKMKEKGDIPEGYSVSREKKERFSLILESASTNQTSMYLCASSFRQGLSYEQYFGPGTRLTVT.

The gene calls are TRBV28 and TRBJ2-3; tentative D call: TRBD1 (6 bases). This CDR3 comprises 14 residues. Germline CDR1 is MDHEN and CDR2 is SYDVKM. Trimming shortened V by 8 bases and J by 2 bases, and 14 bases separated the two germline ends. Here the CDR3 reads CASRKTGDTDTQYF. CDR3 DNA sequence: TGTGCCAGCCGAAAGACAGGAGACACAGATACGCAGTATTTT.

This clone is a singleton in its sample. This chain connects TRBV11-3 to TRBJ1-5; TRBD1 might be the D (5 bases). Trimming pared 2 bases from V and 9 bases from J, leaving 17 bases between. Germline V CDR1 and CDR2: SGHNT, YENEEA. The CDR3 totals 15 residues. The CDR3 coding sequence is TGTGCCAGCAGCTTACCGGGACTACCCTCCAGGCCCCAGCATTTT. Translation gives CASSLPGLPSRPQHF.

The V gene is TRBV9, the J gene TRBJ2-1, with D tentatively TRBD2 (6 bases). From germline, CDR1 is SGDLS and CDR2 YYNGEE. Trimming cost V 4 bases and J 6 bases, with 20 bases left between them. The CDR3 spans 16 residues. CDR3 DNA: TGTGCCAGCAGCCCTCAACTAGCTTACGGGGCCAATGAGCAGTTCTTC. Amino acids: CASSPQLAYGANEQFF.

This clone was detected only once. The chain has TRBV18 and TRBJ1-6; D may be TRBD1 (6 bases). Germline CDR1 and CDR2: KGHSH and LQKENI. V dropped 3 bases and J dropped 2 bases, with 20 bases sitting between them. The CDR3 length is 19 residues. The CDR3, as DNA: TGTGCCAGCTCACCTGACAGGCGACTCAAATTTCCCTATAATTCACCCCTCCACTTT. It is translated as CASSPDRRLKFPYNSPLHF.

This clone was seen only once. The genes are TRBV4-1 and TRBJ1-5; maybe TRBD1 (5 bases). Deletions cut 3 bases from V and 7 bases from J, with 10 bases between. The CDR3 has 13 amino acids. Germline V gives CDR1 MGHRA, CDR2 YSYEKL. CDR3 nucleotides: TGCGCCAGCAGCCACAGGGCGGACCAGCCCCAGCATTTT. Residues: CASSHRADQPQHF.

In DNA, the CDR3 is TGTGCCAGCAGCTTGGGACAGGGGAACCACGAGCAGTACTTC. As protein: CASSLGQGNHEQYF. The chain links TRBV7-6 to TRBJ2-7, with 10 bases identical to TRBD1. This CDR3 has 14 residues. The V gene end was trimmed by 3 bases and the J gene end by 5 bases; junction bases not matched to a gene: 4. CDR1 and CDR2 from the germline V gene are SGHVS and FNYEAQ.

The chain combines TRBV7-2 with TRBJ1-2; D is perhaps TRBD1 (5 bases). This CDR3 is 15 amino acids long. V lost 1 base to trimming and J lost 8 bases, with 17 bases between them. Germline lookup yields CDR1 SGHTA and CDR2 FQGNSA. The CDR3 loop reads CASSLGYRGGRGYTF. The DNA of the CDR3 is TGTGCCAGCAGCTTAGGATACCGGGGGGGACGGGGCTACACCTTC.

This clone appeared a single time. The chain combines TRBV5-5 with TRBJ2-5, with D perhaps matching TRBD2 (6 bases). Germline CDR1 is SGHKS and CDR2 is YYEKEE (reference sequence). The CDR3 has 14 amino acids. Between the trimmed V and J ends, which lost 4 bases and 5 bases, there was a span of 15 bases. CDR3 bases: TGTGCCAGCAGCCCTACCGGGAGAAAGGAGACCCAGTACTTC. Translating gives CASSPTGRKETQYF.

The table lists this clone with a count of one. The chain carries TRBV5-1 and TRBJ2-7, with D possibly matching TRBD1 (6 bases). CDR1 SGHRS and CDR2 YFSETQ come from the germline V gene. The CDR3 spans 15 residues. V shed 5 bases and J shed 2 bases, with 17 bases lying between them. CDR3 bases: TGCGCCAGCAGGCCCGAGACAGGAATTCCCTACGAGCAGTACTTC. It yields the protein CASRPETGIPYEQYF.

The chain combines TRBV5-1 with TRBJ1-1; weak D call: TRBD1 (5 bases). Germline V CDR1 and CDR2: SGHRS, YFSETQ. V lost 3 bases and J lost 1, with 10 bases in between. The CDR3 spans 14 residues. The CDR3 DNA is TGCGCCAGCAGCTACCCAGGGAAGAACACTGAAGCTTTCTTT. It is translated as CASSYPGKNTEAFF.

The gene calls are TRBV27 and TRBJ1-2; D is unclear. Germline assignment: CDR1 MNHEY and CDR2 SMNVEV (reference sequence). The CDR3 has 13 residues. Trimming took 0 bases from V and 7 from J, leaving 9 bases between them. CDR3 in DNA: TGTGCCAGCAGTTTATCGCGGTTAACTGGCTACACCTTC. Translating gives CASSLSRLTGYTF.

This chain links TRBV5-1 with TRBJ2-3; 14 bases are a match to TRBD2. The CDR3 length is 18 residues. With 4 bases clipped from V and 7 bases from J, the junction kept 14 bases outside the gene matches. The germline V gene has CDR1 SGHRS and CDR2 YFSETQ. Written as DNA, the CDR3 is TGCGCCAGCAGCCAAGGGACTAGCGGGGGTGTTTTCGAGAATACGCAGTATTTT. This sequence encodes CASSQGTSGGVFENTQYF.

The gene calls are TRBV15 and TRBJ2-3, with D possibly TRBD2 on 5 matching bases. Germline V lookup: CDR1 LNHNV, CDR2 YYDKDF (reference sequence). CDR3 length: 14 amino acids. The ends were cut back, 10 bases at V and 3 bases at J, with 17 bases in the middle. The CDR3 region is CAISGLGITDTQYF. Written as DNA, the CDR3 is TGTGCCATAAGCGGCCTGGGAATAACAGATACGCAGTATTTT.